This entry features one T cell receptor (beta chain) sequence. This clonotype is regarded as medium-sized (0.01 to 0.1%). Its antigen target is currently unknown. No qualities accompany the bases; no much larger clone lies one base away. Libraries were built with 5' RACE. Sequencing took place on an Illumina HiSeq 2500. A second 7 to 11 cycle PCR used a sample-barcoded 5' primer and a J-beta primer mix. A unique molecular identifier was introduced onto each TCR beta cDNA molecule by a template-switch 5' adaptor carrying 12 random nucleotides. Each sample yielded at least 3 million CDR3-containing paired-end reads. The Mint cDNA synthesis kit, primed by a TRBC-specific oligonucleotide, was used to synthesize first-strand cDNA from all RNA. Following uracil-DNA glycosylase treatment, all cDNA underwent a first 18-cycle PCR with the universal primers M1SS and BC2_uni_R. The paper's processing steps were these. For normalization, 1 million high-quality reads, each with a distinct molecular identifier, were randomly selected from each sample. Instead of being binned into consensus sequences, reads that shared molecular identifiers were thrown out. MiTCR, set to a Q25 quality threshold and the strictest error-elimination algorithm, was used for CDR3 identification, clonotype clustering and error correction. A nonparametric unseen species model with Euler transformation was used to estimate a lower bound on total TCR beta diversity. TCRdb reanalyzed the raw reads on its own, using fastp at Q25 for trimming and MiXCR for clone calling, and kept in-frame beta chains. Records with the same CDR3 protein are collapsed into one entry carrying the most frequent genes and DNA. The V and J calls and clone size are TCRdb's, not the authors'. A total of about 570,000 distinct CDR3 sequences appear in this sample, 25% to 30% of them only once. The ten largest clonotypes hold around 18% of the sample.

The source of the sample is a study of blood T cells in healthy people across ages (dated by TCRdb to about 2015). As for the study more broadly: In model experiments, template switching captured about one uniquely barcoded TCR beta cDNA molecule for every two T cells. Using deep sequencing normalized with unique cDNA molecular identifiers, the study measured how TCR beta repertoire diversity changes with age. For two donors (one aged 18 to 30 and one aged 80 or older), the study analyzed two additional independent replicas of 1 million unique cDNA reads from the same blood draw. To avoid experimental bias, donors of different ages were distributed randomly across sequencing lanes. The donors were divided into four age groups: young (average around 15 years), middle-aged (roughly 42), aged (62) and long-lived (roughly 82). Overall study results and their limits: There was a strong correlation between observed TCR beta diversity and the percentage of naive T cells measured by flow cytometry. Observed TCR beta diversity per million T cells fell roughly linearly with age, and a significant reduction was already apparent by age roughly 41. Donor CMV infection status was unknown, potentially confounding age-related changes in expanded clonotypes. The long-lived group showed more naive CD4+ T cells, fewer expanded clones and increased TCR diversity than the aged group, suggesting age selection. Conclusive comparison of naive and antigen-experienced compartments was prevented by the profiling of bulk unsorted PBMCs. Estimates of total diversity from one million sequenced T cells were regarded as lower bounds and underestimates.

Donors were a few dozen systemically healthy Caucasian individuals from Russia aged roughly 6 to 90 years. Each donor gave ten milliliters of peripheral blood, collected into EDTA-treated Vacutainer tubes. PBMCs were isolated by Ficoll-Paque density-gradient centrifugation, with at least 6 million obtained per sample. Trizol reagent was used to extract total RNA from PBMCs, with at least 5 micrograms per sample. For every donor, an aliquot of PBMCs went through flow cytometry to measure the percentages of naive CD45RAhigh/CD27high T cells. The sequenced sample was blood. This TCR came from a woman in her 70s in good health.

Read as DNA, the sequence is TGTGCCAGCAGTTCCGCTGGAGCGGCTAATGAAAAACTGTTTTTT. This is translated as CASSSAGAANEKLFF. The chain links TRBV6-5 with TRBJ1-4; the D gene remains uncertain. The germline V gene supplies CDR1 MNHEY and CDR2 SVGAGI. V and J are truncated by 4 bases and 3 bases respectively, leaving an intervening sequence of 12 bases. The CDR3 covers 15 residues, taking in both the cysteine and the phenylalanine. The retained sequence is limited to the CDR3, 45 bases, with the frame set at the first base.